Listed below are T cell receptor beta chains from one sample, sequenced in a study of blood T cells in healthy people across ages. TCRdb independently ran MiXCR on the 5' RACE reads; one entry per CDR3 protein. The table has hundreds of thousands of distinct CDR3 sequences, 25% to 35% seen once; the top ten hold 15% to 19%. Sequenced sample: blood. These receptors all come from a woman at least 80 years old in good health. CDR3s include the opening cysteine and the closing phenylalanine or tryptophan. D genes are given only for firm matches.

V	D	J	CDR3
TRBV2	TRBD1	TRBJ1-5	CASTGTVSNQPQHF
TRBV5-5	TRBD1	TRBJ1-4	CASSRGQGLRNEKLFF
TRBV2	TRBD1	TRBJ2-1	CATGQGDRQFF
TRBV7-9	TRBD2	TRBJ2-5	CASSLTREAQYF
TRBV7-2	TRBD2	TRBJ2-3	CASSLTQRGGRTDTQYF
TRBV29-1	.	TRBJ1-2	CSVVGMDGYTF
TRBV4-2	.	.	CASSSGPGGVSSYNEQYF
TRBV10-3	.	TRBJ1-5	CAISDEARGNQPQHF
TRBV4-2	.	TRBJ2-6	CASKDLDRDSGANVLTF
TRBV29-1	.	TRBJ1-1	CSVGRVGTSEAFF
TRBV4-3	.	TRBJ2-1	CASSQDSVRGVHNEQFF
TRBV13	.	TRBJ2-7	CASSPSGAGEQYF
TRBV3-1	.	TRBJ2-3	CASSQDAFADTQYF
TRBV2	TRBD2	TRBJ2-1	CASSKGLAGYNEQFF
TRBV7-2	.	TRBJ1-5	CASSLDRASNQPQHF
TRBV10-3	.	TRBJ1-4	CAISVNEEKLFF
TRBV20-1	.	TRBJ1-4	CSAREPGANEKLFF
TRBV9	.	TRBJ2-7	CASSVDTVEEQYF
TRBV28	.	.	CASSFESGRGRKTQYF
TRBV13	TRBD2	TRBJ2-3	CASSLHASGFTDTQYF
TRBV30	.	TRBJ1-2	CALYEVRGYTF
TRBV20-1	.	.	CSARAKGWTQYF
TRBV28	TRBD2	TRBJ2-1	CASKATGGSSYNEQFF
TRBV5-1	.	TRBJ2-6	CASRAVLSGANVLTF
TRBV12-3/TRBV12-4	TRBD2	TRBJ2-1	CASSGTSCDEQFF
TRBV29-1	TRBD1	TRBJ2-7	CSVRTGPEQYF
TRBV15	TRBD2	TRBJ2-7	CATSRGGGLSYEQYF
TRBV10-3	.	TRBJ2-7	CAISESGQTYEQYF
TRBV7-3	.	TRBJ2-5	CASSQYREETQYF
TRBV5-1	TRBD2	TRBJ2-3	CASSLEGGARTQYF
TRBV27	.	TRBJ2-7	CASSPRPPGIEQYF
TRBV7-3	.	TRBJ2-2	CASSLLGTAGELFF
TRBV7-2	.	.	CASSASHNEQYF
TRBV12-3/TRBV12-4	.	TRBJ2-3	CASSLRDSRPDAQYF
TRBV10-3	TRBD2	TRBJ2-1	CAISESTAGDGEQFF
TRBV5-1	TRBD1	TRBJ1-2	CASSLSPAGGLYGYTF
TRBV5-1	TRBD1	TRBJ1-2	CASSASGGRYGYTF
TRBV28	.	TRBJ2-7	CASSFRDPRPYEQYF
TRBV21-1	.	TRBJ1-6	CASSNPGDGNSPLHF
TRBV7-2	TRBD2	.	CASSPRTSGTETQYF
TRBV20-1	TRBD2	TRBJ2-7	CSAGDGTSGNNEQYF
TRBV29-1	TRBD1	TRBJ1-1	CSVARDRGGTEAFF
TRBV5-1	.	TRBJ2-3	CASSGADMQATDTQYF
TRBV7-2	.	TRBJ2-7	CASSTWTDTYEQYF
TRBV29-1	.	TRBJ2-2	CSVSRGGELFF
TRBV20-1	TRBD1	TRBJ1-5	CSAKQGSGLLDQPQHF
TRBV20-1	.	TRBJ2-5	CSAHDRGRETQYF
TRBV4-2	TRBD1	TRBJ1-4	CASSLTTDRVEKLFF
TRBV6-6	.	TRBJ1-4	CASFPRAGEKLFF
TRBV7-2	TRBD1	TRBJ2-1	CASSLARQGARNEQFF
TRBV12-3/TRBV12-4	.	TRBJ2-1	CASSSRTYNEQFF
TRBV6-6	.	TRBJ1-1	CASSALPLLTTEAFF
TRBV7-2	.	TRBJ2-7	CASSLDQASGYEQYF